Sequencing of this TCR beta chain was carried out in a study of shared clonotypes between healthy human individuals. CD45RO negativity and positive selection for CCR7 defined naive CD8 cells, a population that excluded terminally differentiated effector memory CD45RA+ cells. The V segment lost 4 bases and the J segment 7 bases; nucleotides outside the gene matches: 10. This CDR3 has 15 amino acids. CDR1 is MNHEY and CDR2 is SMNVEV in the germline V gene (reference sequence). The data were produced by immunoSEQ multiplex PCR, yet TCRdb's version contains in-frame clones alone and is incomplete. The repertoire consists of about 2.2 million clones, with around 93% occurring once and the leading ten covering less than 2%. There are a few counts of this clone.

This TCR came from a man in his late teens or twenties in good health. Some clones in this sample may be carry-over from other donors' samples. The rearrangement joins TRBV27 to TRBJ1-5, with 7 bases lining up with TRBD1. Specimen: naive CD8+ T cells from PBMCs. The CDR3 region is CASSSLQGRGQPQHF. As DNA, the CDR3 is TGTGCCAGCAGTTCGCTACAGGGGCGCGGGCAGCCCCAGCATTTT.